This TCR beta chain was captured in a study of cytomegalovirus exposure and HLA in healthy donors. The PCR made use of 60 Vbeta and 13 Jbeta primers. Some clones are missing from TCRdb's copy, which holds only in-frame ones; the method was immunoSEQ multiplex PCR. The table shows over 150,000 clones, with around 75% occurring only once. The CDR3 has 16 amino acids. Germline values: CDR1 MGHRA, CDR2 YSYEKL. V lost 1 base to trimming and J lost 8 bases, with 20 bases between them. The chain is built from TRBV4-1 and TRBJ1-2, with TRBD1 as a possible D gene (6 bases). The clonotype originates from a male donor in good health and CMV-seronegative. The source material was PBMCs. The chain's CDR3 is CASSQGVGGRLFGYTF. DNA for the CDR3: TGCGCCAGCAGCCAAGGAGTCGGGGGGCGGCTCTTCGGCTACACCTTC.